Given below is one T cell receptor beta chain in context. It has no known antigen specificity. The sample holds no much larger clone one base away, and base qualities are not on file. The source of the sample is a study of blood T cell repertoires in COVID-19 (dated by TCRdb to 2018 to 2021). In terms of the full investigation: The collaborator samples originated in the United States, Italy and Spain and spanned the acute and convalescent phases of COVID-19. The material from the prospective study consisted of cDNA or gDNA derived from T cells, B-cell-depleted T cells, or PBMCs. Deeply sampled blood TCRbeta repertoires from subjects exposed to, actively infected with, or recovered from COVID-19 were included in the dataset. The repertoires were released in a freely available public database meant as a resource for research on the immune response to SARS-CoV-2. Samples came from the ongoing ImmuneRACE study (first 160 participants) plus 1,254 subjects from 6 global collaborators. A de-identified subject ID, COVID-19 status, age in years and sex were almost always included in the sample metadata. Where available, HLA class I and class II types were obtained from metadata supplied by the sample provider rather than from assay-based typing. On the study overall, not on this receptor specifically: The quantity of clinical and demographic metadata differed by source and by participant and was supplied without curation.

TCRbeta CDR3 regions were amplified from genomic DNA by means of the immunoSEQ Assay, a bias-controlled multiplex PCR. As for the original processing: Nucleated cell counts per sample were estimated from amplification of reference gene primers within the assay. To quantify the absolute abundance of each unique TCRbeta CDR3 rearrangement, sequence reads were collapsed and filtered. Productive Simpson clonality was computed per sample as the square root of Simpson's diversity index over productive rearrangements. TCRdb stores this immuneACCESS table with in-frame sequences only. Part of the clones is absent; in the studies checked, under half of the shortfall reflects unresolved V genes, and no reason is known for the rest. That table supplies the V and J calls and clone size; D and trimming were determined from the DNA. This sample holds fewer than 70,000 clones; 65% to 80% were observed only once. The top ten clonotypes cover around 21% of the sample.

At one collaborating source in Seattle, patients were enrolled during active infection and were followed longitudinally through the course of disease. Whole blood was collected in K2EDTA tubes by collaborating institutions according to the institutions' own protocols. Collaborator samples were shipped for TCRbeta analysis as frozen whole blood, isolated PBMCs, or DNA extracted from either sample type. The CDR1 and CDR2 encoded by the germline V gene are SGHTA and FQGNSA. The CDR3 holds 16 amino acids from the cysteine to the phenylalanine. Just CDR3 DNA is preserved here, 48 bases in frame from base 1. V is cut back by 5 bases and J by 8 bases, with 9 bases in the junction unmatched.

The chain is encoded by TRBV7-2 joined to TRBJ1-4, with TRBD1 matching 12 junction bases. Sequencing was performed on peripheral blood. The TCR sequence derives from a young man with COVID-19, enrolled during active disease. DNA sequence: TGTGCCAGCAGCCCCCAGGGACAGGGGGCGCAGGAAAAACTGTTTTTT. It specifies CASSPQGQGAQEKLFF.